The rows below give T cell receptor beta chains drawn from one sample of a study of T cell repertoires in ileal Crohn's disease. Some clones are missing from TCRdb's copy, which holds only in-frame ones; the method was immunoSEQ multiplex PCR. In the table there are thousands of clones, roughly 80% of which are singletons. Sequenced sample: ileal tissue. All receptors come from an adult with Crohn's disease. CDR3s include the opening cysteine and the closing phenylalanine or tryptophan. Fields, in order: V gene, J gene, clone size, D gene, CDR3 DNA, CDR3 protein. A D gene is named only where the DNA matches it firmly. Clone size is given for some rows only: seen once, a few or many times, or a class if the clone is expanded.

TRBV6-6	TRBJ1-4	few	.	TGTGCCACCCGGAGGTTGAGGAATGAAAAACTGTTTTTT	CATRRLRNEKLFF
TRBV28	TRBJ2-2	.	.	TGTGCCAGCAGTTACGGAACCGGGGAGCTGTTTTTT	CASSYGTGELFF
TRBV4-2	TRBJ2-1	.	TRBD1	TGTGCCAGCAGCCTCCCGGAAAGGACAGGTAATGAGCAGTTCTTC	CASSLPERTGNEQFF
TRBV11-2	TRBJ2-1	.	TRBD2	TGTGCCAGCAGCTTAACCTTGCCTAGCGGGGATGAGCAGTTCTTC	CASSLTLPSGDEQFF
TRBV18	TRBJ1-2	.	TRBD1	TGTGCCAGCTCACCGGGACAGGGTACGGGCTACACCTTC	CASSPGQGTGYTF
TRBV5-1	TRBJ1-1	.	.	TGCGCCAGCAGCCCCAGCCTGGGATTAAACACTGAAGCTTTCTTT	CASSPSLGLNTEAFF
TRBV28	TRBJ2-1	.	TRBD1	TGTGCCAGCCTCCAGGGACAGCAACACAATGAGCAGTTCTTC	CASLQGQQHNEQFF
TRBV4-1	TRBJ2-5	.	.	TGCGCCAGCAGCCAAGTTATACAAGAGACCCAGTACTTC	CASSQVIQETQYF
TRBV5-6	TRBJ2-1	.	TRBD2	TGTGCCAGCAGCCCTCGGACTAGCGGGGGGGCCAATGAGCAGTTCTTC	CASSPRTSGGANEQFF
TRBV7-2	TRBJ1-2	.	TRBD1	TGTGCCAGCAGCTGGAGAACAGGGGCGGACACCTTC	CASSWRTGADTF
TRBV28	TRBJ1-2	.	.	TGTGCCAGCAGTTTATGGGGACCGGGACCGGGGGAGTCTGGCTACACCTTC	CASSLWGPGPGESGYTF
TRBV7-9	TRBJ2-5	.	TRBD2	TGTGCCAGCAGCTTAGGGGGAGCCCAGCGGGGATCAGAGACCCAGTACTTC	CASSLGGAQRGSETQYF
TRBV11-3	TRBJ2-3	.	TRBD2	TGTGCCAGCAGCCGGGGGGGTACGGCAGATACGCAGTATTTT	CASSRGGTADTQYF
TRBV7-8	TRBJ2-2	medium-sized	TRBD2	TGTGCCGGAACAGCGGGGGGGCCAGTCACCGGGGAGCTGTTTTTT	CAGTAGGPVTGELFF
TRBV12-1	TRBJ1-6	.	.	TGTGCCAGCAGCTTTGCCCCAGCTGATTCACCCCTCCACTTT	CASSFAPADSPLHF
TRBV7-2	TRBJ2-3	.	.	TGTGCCAGCAGCTACCCCGGGACCACCGGGGGAGATACGCAGTATTTT	CASSYPGTTGGDTQYF
TRBV5-6	TRBJ1-2	.	TRBD1	TGTGCCAGCAGCACGGCGAAGTATGGACAGGGAAGGAATGGCTACACCTTC	CASSTAKYGQGRNGYTF
TRBV11-1	TRBJ2-7	few	TRBD1	TGTGCCAGCAGCTTGACAGGGGGCACCTACGAGCAGTACTTC	CASSLTGGTYEQYF
TRBV7-2	TRBJ2-7	.	.	TGTGCCAGCAGCTTCCAGACAGGAGCCTACGAGCAGTACTTC	CASSFQTGAYEQYF
TRBV11-1	TRBJ2-7	.	TRBD2	TGTGCCAGCACCCTAGCGGGTGCCTACGAGCAGTACTTC	CASTLAGAYEQYF
TRBV18	TRBJ2-4	.	.	TGTGCCAGCTCAACTTTATCGGGTCTTCAGTACTTC	CASSTLSGLQYF
TRBV2	TRBJ1-1	.	TRBD1	TGTGCCAGCACTGGCTGGGGGACAGGGGGGGGCAGGAACACTGAAGCTTTCTTT	CASTGWGTGGGRNTEAFF
TRBV2	TRBJ1-5	medium-sized	TRBD1	TGTGCCAGCAGTGTGACCCAAGGACAGGGGGGTAACAATCAGCCCCAGCATTTT	CASSVTQGQGGNNQPQHF
TRBV5-4	TRBJ1-2	.	TRBD1	TGTGCCAGCAGCCCGGGACAGGGAAACTATGGCTACACCTTC	CASSPGQGNYGYTF
TRBV11-3	TRBJ2-6	.	.	TGTGCCAGCAGCATGACTCGACAAAGTCGGGCCAACGTCCTGACTTTC	CASSMTRQSRANVLTF
TRBV19	TRBJ1-1	.	.	TGTGCCAGTACTACATCTTTGAACACTGAAGCTTTCTTT	CASTTSLNTEAFF
TRBV14	TRBJ2-5	.	.	TGTGCCAGCAGCCGCCAGCTAGCAAAGAAAGAGACCCAGTACTTC	CASSRQLAKKETQYF
TRBV6-5	TRBJ2-1	.	.	TGTGCCAGCAGGCCCGGGAGCTCCTACAATGAGCAGTTCTTC	CASRPGSSYNEQFF
TRBV5-1	TRBJ2-3	once	TRBD1	TGCGCCAGCAGCTTGGGACAGGGGGCGAACACAGATACGCAGTATTTT	CASSLGQGANTDTQYF
TRBV18	TRBJ1-5	.	.	TGTGCCAGCTCGACCGAGGTCTATCAGCCCCAGCATTTT	CASSTEVYQPQHF
TRBV7-9	TRBJ1-4	.	.	TGTGCCAGCAGCTTGTCCGTGGCAGCGCTGGAAAAACTGTTTTTT	CASSLSVAALEKLFF
TRBV2	TRBJ2-7	.	TRBD1	TGTGCCAGCAATCTCCGGGGGACAGGGGACCACGAGCAGTACTTC	CASNLRGTGDHEQYF
TRBV7-2	TRBJ1-5	.	TRBD1	TGTGCCAGCAGCTTGGGACAGACGGGGAATCAGCCCCAGCATTTT	CASSLGQTGNQPQHF
TRBV5-1	TRBJ2-5	.	TRBD2	TGCGCCAGCAGCTTGGCTACTAGCGGGGGGGCCGGAGAGACCCAGTACTTC	CASSLATSGGAGETQYF
TRBV19	TRBJ2-3	.	TRBD2	TGTGCCAGTGCCGAGCGGGGGGGCAGAGATACGCAGTATTTT	CASAERGGRDTQYF
TRBV10-3	TRBJ2-7	.	TRBD1	TGTGCCATCAGGCCGGGACAGGGAATATTCGAGCAGTACTTC	CAIRPGQGIFEQYF
TRBV5-1	TRBJ1-4	few	TRBD1	TGCGCCAGCAGCTTATCGTTGAACAGGGGTGGTGAAAAACTGTTTTTT	CASSLSLNRGGEKLFF
TRBV4-1	TRBJ1-6	.	.	TGCGCCAGCAGCCAAGAGGGAGGCCGGTATAATTCACCCCTCCACTTT	CASSQEGGRYNSPLHF
TRBV5-1	TRBJ2-3	few	.	TGCGCCAGCAGCCGGGGGCAGGGGTCAGATACGCAGTATTTT	CASSRGQGSDTQYF
TRBV27	TRBJ1-5	.	TRBD1	TGTGCCAGCAGGGTGGACAGGGACAATCAGCCCCAGCATTTT	CASRVDRDNQPQHF
TRBV18	TRBJ2-1	.	TRBD2	TGTGCCAGCTCACCTCGACTAGCGGGGGAAGATGAGCAGTTCTTC	CASSPRLAGEDEQFF
TRBV9	TRBJ1-1	.	.	TGTGCCAGCAGCGCCCAAACAGTGAACACTGAAGCTTTCTTT	CASSAQTVNTEAFF
TRBV7-2	TRBJ2-4	.	.	TGTGCCAGCAGCCCTCCCGGGACTGGGGTGGACATTCAGTACTTC	CASSPPGTGVDIQYF
TRBV7-9	TRBJ2-7	.	TRBD1	TGTGCCAGCAGACGAGATGGACAGGGGTTTTACGAGCAGTACTTC	CASRRDGQGFYEQYF
TRBV18	TRBJ1-4	.	.	TGTGCCAGCTCACCCGCGACCGCCGCAACTAATGAAAAACTGTTTTTT	CASSPATAATNEKLFF
TRBV5-1	TRBJ2-5	.	.	TGCGCCAGCAGCTTGGGAACAGTCCAAGAGACCCAGTACTTC	CASSLGTVQETQYF
TRBV30	TRBJ1-2	.	.	TGTGCCTGGAGCCTATACCCTAGGGACGGGAATGGCTACACCTTC	CAWSLYPRDGNGYTF
TRBV11-3	TRBJ2-1	.	TRBD1	TGTGCCAGCAGCCCAAGGACAGGGTCTAAGGATGAGCAGTTCTTC	CASSPRTGSKDEQFF
TRBV7-8	TRBJ2-3	.	.	TGTGCCAGCAGCTTAAGCACAGATACGCAGTATTTT	CASSLSTDTQYF